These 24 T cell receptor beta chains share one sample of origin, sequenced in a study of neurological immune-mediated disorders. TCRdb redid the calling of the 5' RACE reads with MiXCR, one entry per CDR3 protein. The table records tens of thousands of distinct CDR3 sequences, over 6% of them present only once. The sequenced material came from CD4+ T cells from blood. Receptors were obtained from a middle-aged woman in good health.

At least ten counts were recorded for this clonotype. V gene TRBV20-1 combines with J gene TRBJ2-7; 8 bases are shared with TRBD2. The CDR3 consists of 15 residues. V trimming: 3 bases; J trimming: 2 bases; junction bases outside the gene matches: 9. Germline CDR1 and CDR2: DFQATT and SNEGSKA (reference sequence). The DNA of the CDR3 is TGCAGTGCTAGGTGGACCGAGACTAGCGCCTACGAGCAGTACTTC. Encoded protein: CSARWTETSAYEQYF.

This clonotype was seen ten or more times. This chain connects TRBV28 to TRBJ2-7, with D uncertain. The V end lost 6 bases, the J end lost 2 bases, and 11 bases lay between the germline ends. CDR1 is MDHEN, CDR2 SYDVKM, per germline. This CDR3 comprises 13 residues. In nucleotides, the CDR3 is TGTGCCAGCAGCCGTTCGGTTGCCTACGAGCAGTACTTC. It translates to CASSRSVAYEQYF.

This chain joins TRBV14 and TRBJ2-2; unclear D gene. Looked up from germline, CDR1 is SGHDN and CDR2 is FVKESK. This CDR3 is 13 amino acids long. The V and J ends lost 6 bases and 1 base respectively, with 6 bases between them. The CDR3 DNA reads TGTGCCAGCAGGATACAGAACACCGGGGAGCTGTTTTTT. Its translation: CASRIQNTGELFF.

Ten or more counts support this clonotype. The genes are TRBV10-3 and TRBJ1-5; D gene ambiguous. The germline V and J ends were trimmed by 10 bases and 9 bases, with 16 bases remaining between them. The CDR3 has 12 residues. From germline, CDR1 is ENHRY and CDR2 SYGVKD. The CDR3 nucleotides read TGTGCCACCGCGGACGGTTTGCGGCCCCAGCATTTT. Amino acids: CATADGLRPQHF.

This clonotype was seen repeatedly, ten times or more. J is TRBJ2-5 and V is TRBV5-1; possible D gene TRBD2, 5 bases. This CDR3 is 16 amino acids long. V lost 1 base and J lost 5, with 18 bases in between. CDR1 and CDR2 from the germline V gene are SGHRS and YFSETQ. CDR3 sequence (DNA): TGCGCCAGCAGCTTGTCGGGAAAGATTTCCGGGGAGACCCAGTACTTC. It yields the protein CASSLSGKISGETQYF.

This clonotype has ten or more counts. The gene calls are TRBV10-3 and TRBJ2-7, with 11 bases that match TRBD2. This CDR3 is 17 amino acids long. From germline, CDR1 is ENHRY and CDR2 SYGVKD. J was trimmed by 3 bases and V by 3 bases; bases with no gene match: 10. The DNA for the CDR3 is TGTGCCATCAGTGACCTCCTAGCGGGAGGCCCTATCTACGAGCAGTACTTC. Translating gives CAISDLLAGGPIYEQYF.

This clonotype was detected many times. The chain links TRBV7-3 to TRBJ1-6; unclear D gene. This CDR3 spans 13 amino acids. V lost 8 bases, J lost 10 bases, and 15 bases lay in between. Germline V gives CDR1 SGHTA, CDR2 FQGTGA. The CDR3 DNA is TGTGCCAGCGGAATCCTCTCGGGCTCACCCCTCCACTTT. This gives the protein CASGILSGSPLHF. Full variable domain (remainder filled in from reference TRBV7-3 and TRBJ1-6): GAGVSQTPSNKVTEKGKYVELRCDPISGHTALYWYRQSLGQGPEFLIYFQGTGAADDSGLPNDRFFAVRPEGSVSTLKIQRTERGDSAVYLCASGILSGSPLHFGNGTRLTVT.

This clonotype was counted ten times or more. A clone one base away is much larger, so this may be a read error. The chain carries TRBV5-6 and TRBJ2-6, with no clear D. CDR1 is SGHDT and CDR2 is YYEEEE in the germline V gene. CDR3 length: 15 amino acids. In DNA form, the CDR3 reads TGTGCCAACAGCTCGTCCGGACCTGGGGCCAACGTCCTGACTTTC. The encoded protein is CANSSSGPGANVLTF.

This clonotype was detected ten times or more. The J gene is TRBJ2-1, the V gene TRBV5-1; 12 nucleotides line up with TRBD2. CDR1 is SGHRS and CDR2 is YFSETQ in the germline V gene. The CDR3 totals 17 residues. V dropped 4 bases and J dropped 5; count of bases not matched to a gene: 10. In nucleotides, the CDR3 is TGCGCCAGCAGCCCCTACCCTAGCGGGAGGGAGGACAATGAGCAGTTCTTC. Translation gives CASSPYPSGREDNEQFF.

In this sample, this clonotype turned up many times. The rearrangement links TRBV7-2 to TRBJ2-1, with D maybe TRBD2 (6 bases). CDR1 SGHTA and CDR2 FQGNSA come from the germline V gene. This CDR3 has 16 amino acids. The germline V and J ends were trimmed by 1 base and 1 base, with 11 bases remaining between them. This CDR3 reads CASSLGLAPSYNEQFF. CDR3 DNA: TGTGCCAGCAGCTTAGGGCTAGCGCCATCCTACAATGAGCAGTTCTTC.

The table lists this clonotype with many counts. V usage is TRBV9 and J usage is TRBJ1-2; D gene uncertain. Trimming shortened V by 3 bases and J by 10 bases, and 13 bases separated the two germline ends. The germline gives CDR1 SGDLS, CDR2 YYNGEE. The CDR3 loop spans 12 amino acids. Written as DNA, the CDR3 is TGTGCCAGCAGCGCCTCTTGGAGGCTCTACACCTTC. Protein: CASSASWRLYTF.

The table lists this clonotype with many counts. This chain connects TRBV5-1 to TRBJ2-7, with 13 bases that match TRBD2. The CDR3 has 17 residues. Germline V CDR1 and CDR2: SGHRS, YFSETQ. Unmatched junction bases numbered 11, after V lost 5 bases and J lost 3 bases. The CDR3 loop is CASRPGLAGEGRYEQYF. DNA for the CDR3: TGCGCCAGCAGGCCCGGACTAGCGGGAGAGGGGCGCTACGAGCAGTACTTC.

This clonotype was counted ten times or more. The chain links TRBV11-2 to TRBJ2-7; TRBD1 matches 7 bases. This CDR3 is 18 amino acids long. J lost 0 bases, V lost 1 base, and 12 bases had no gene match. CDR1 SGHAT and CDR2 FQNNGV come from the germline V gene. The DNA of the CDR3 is TGTGCCAGCAGCTTAGTTCGGCCCAACAGGGGTTCCTCCTACGAGCAGTACTTC. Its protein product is CASSLVRPNRGSSYEQYF.

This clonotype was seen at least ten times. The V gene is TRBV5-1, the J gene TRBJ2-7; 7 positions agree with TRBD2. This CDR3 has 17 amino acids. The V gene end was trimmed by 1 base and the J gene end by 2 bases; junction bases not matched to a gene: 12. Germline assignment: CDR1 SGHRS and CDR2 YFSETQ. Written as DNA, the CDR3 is TGCGCCAGCAGCTTGTTTGGGACTACCGGCTTCACCTACGAGCAGTACTTC. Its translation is CASSLFGTTGFTYEQYF.

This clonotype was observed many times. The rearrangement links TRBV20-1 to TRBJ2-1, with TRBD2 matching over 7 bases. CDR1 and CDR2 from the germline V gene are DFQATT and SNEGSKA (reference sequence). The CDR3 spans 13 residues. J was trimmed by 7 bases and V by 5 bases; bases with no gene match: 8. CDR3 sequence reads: CSAPSGGYNEQFF. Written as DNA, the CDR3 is TGCAGTGCTCCGTCGGGAGGATATAATGAGCAGTTCTTC.

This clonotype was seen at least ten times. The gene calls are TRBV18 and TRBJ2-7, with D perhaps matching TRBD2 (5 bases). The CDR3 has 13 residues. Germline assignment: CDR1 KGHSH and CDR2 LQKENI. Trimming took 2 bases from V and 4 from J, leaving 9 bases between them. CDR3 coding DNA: TGTGCCAGCTCACCAACAGAGGGATACGAGCAGTACTTC. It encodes CASSPTEGYEQYF.

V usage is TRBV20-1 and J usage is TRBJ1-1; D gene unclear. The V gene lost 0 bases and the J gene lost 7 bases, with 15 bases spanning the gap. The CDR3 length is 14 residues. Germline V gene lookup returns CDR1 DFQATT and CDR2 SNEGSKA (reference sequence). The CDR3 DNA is TGCAGTGCTAGAGATTCTAGGACGGCAGATGAAGCTTTCTTT. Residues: CSARDSRTADEAFF.

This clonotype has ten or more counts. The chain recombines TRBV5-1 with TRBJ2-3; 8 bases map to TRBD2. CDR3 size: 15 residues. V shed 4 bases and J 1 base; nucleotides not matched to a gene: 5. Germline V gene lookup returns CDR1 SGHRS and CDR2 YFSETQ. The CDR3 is CASSHSGTGTDTQYF. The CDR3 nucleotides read TGCGCCAGCAGCCATAGCGGGACCGGCACAGATACGCAGTATTTT.

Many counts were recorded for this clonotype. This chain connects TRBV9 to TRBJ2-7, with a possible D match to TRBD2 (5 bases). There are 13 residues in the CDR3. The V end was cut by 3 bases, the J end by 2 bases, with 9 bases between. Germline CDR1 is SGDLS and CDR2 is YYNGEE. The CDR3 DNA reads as TGTGCCAGCAGCGGCGGGCCCACCTACGAGCAGTACTTC. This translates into CASSGGPTYEQYF.

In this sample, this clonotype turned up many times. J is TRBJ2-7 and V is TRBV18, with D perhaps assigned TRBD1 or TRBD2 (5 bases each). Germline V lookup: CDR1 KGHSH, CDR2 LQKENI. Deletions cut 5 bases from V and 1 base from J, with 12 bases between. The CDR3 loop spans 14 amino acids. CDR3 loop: CASSTGLLSYEQYF. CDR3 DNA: TGTGCCAGCTCAACAGGACTTCTATCCTACGAGCAGTACTTC.

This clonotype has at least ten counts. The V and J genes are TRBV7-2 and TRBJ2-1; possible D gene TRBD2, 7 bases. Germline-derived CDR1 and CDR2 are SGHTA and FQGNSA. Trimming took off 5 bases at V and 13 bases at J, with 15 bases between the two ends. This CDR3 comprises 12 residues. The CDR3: CASSPLADSQFF. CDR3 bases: TGTGCCAGCAGCCCCCTAGCGGACAGCCAGTTCTTC.

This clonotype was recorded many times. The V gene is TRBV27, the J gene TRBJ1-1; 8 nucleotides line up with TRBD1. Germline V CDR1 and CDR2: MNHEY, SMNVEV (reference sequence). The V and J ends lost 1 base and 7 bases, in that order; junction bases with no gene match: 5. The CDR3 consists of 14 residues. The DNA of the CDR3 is TGTGCCAGCAGTTTATGGGCAGGGGGCAATGAAGCTTTCTTT. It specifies CASSLWAGGNEAFF.

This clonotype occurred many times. CDR3 coding DNA: TGCAGTGCTAGAGAAATGTACGAGCAGTACTTC. It encodes CSAREMYEQYF. This chain connects TRBV20-1 to TRBJ2-7; D gene uncertain. Germline assignment: CDR1 DFQATT and CDR2 SNEGSKA (reference sequence). The CDR3 runs 11 residues. Trimming took 0 bases from V and 4 from J, leaving 4 bases between them.

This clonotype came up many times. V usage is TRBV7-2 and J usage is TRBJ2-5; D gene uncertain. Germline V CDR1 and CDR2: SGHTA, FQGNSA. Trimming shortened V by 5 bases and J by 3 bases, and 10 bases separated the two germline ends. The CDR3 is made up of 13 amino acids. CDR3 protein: CASSPWAEETQYF. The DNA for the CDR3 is TGTGCCAGCAGCCCGTGGGCGGAAGAGACCCAGTACTTC. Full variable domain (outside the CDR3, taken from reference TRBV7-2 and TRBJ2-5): GAGVSQSPSNKVTEKGKDVELRCDPISGHTALYWYRQSLGQGLEFLIYFQGNSAPDKSGLPSDRFSAERTGGSVSTLTIQRTQQEDSAVYLCASSPWAEETQYFGPGTRLLVL.